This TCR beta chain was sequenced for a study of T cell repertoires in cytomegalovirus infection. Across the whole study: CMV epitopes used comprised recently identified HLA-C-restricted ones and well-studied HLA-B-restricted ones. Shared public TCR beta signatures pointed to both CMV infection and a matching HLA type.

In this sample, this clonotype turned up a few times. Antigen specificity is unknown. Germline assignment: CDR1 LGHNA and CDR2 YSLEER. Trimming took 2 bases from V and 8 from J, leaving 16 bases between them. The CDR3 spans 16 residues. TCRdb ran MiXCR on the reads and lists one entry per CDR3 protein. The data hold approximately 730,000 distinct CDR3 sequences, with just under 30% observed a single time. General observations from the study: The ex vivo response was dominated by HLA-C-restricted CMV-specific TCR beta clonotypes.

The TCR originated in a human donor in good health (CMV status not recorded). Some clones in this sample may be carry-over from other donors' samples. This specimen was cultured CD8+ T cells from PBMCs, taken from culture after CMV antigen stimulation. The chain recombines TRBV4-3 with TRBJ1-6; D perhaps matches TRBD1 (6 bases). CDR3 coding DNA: TGCGCCAGCAGCCAACCCAGGGGATGGGGGGATTCACCCCTCCACTTT. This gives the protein CASSQPRGWGDSPLHF.